These 20 T cell receptor beta chains share one sample of origin, sequenced in a study of T cells in Graves' hyperthyroidism and ophthalmopathy. Using RNA transcripts as the source, TCR beta CDR3 regions were amplified. First-round RT-PCR with HTBI primers amplified the TCR CDR3 region. TCRdb itself ran the multiplex PCR reads through MiXCR, one entry per CDR3 protein. The table lists hundreds of thousands of distinct CDR3 sequences, roughly 46% of them singletons. The specimen sequenced was peripheral blood or thyroid tissue (not recorded which). The receptors originated from an adult man with Graves' disease, either hyperthyroidism or ophthalmopathy (not recorded which).

There are a few counts of this clonotype. This sequence joins TRBV20-1 and TRBJ1-4, with a tentative D call TRBD1 (5 bases). V dropped 1 base and J dropped 6 bases, with 12 bases sitting between them. The CDR3 is 14 amino acids. Per the germline V gene, CDR1 is DFQATT and CDR2 is SNEGSKA (reference sequence). DNA of the CDR3: TGCAGTGCTAGAGGGTGGGGGGGTGATGAAAAACTGTTTTTT. This sequence encodes CSARGWGGDEKLFF.

On this clonotype itself: This may come from a read error, since a much larger clone is one base off. This chain joins TRBV9 and TRBJ1-2; D uncertain. Germline loops: CDR1 SGDLS, CDR2 YYNGEE. CDR3 length: 11 residues. CDR3 sequence reads: CASTSGSGHTF. The CDR3 nucleotides read TGTGCCAGCACTAGCGGGAGTGGCCACACCTTC.

This clonotype was detected ten times or more. The chain combines TRBV7-6 with TRBJ1-1; TRBD1 aligns across 8 bases. J gave up 11 bases and V 5 bases, and 10 bases lay outside the gene matches. The CDR3 is made up of 13 amino acids. Looked up from germline, CDR1 is SGHVS and CDR2 is FNYEAQ. CDR3 DNA: TGTGCCAGCAGCAGGACAGGGCCGATCGGGGCTTTCTTT. It yields the protein CASSRTGPIGAFF.

This chain uses TRBV10-1 with TRBJ2-5; TRBD1 matches at 9 bases. Germline V gene sequence: CDR1 WNHNN, CDR2 SYGVQD (reference sequence). V trimming: 6 bases; J trimming: 5 bases; junction bases outside the gene matches: 13. CDR3 length: 16 amino acids. CDR3 region: CASSSGTGRSGETQYF. CDR3 coding DNA: TGCGCCAGCAGCTCCGGGACAGGGCGATCCGGGGAGACCCAGTACTTC.

This clonotype was detected ten times or more. The chain combines TRBV10-2 with TRBJ1-5; TRBD1 is a possible D gene (6 bases). Trimming cost V 4 bases and J 2 bases, with 9 bases left between them. The V gene's germline CDR1 is WSHSY and CDR2 SAAADI. The CDR3 runs to 14 residues. The chain's CDR3 is CASSVYRGNQPQHF. In DNA form, the CDR3 reads TGCGCCAGCAGTGTCTACAGGGGCAATCAGCCCCAGCATTTT.

V is TRBV10-2 and J is TRBJ1-3; D not certain. CDR3 size: 13 residues. V was cut by 4 bases and J by 7 bases, with 11 bases left in between. Germline V gene sequence: CDR1 WSHSY, CDR2 SAAADI. CDR3 in DNA: TGCGCCAGCAGTGGGGGAGGAGAGAACACCATATATTTT. Protein product: CASSGGGENTIYF.

This clonotype occurred a few times. The rearrangement uses TRBV5-4 and TRBJ1-2, with 9 bases identical to TRBD1. Germline assignment: CDR1 SGHNT and CDR2 YYREEE (reference sequence). V shed 4 bases, J shed 5 bases, and the junction held 12 bases outside the gene matches. The CDR3 extends over 16 amino acids. In DNA, the CDR3 is TGTGCCAGCAGCACGGTCACGGGACAGGGAAAATATGGCTACACCTTC. Translating it yields CASSTVTGQGKYGYTF. The complete variable domain, with remaining parts taken from reference TRBV5-4 and TRBJ1-2, reads ETGVTQSPTHLIKTRGQQVTLRCSSQSGHNTVSWYQQALGQGPQFIFQYYREEENGRGNFPPRFSGLQFPNYSSELNVNALELDDSALYLCASSTVTGQGKYGYTFGSGTRLTVV.

Comment on this clonotype: One end of the junction is discordant with germline, which a read error may explain. This chain joins TRBV7-9 and TRBJ2-7, with unresolved D. Per the germline V gene, CDR1 is SEHNR and CDR2 is FQNEAQ (reference sequence). The CDR3 contains 11 residues. The CDR3 spells CANSFDYEQYF. The CDR3 DNA sequence: TGTGCCAACAGCTTTGACTACGAGCAGTACTTC.

V is TRBV7-9 and J is TRBJ1-1; TRBD1 might be the D (5 bases). The CDR3 loop spans 17 amino acids. Looked up from germline, CDR1 is SEHNR and CDR2 is FQNEAQ (reference sequence). Trimming shortened V by 5 bases and J by 0 bases, and 19 bases separated the two germline ends. The CDR3 sequence is CASSLPGPGRMNTEAFF. As DNA, the CDR3 is TGTGCCAGCAGCCTCCCCGGGCCGGGACGGATGAACACTGAAGCTTTCTTT.

The chain recombines TRBV7-9 with TRBJ2-2; D ambiguous. Trimming removed 5 bases at V and 7 bases at J, with 8 bases between. The length of the CDR3 is 12 residues. Germline V lookup: CDR1 SEHNR, CDR2 FQNEAQ (reference sequence). CDR3 nucleotide sequence: TGTGCCAGCAGCATGGATAGCGGGGAGCTGTTTTTT. Amino acid sequence: CASSMDSGELFF.

This clonotype was seen more than once but under ten times. The gene calls are TRBV7-3 and TRBJ1-2; D might be TRBD1 (5 bases). V lost 5 bases and J 4 bases, leaving 23 bases between the germline ends. Germline values: CDR1 SGHTA, CDR2 FQGTGA. CDR3 length: 17 residues. CDR3 sequence reads: CASSADHLTQDIYGYTF. In DNA, the CDR3 is TGTGCCAGCAGCGCCGATCACCTTACACAGGATATCTATGGCTACACCTTC.

In its sample, this clonotype was seen once. The chain combines TRBV6-6 with TRBJ2-2; D is unresolved. The CDR3 sequence is 16 residues long. Trimming took off 0 bases at V and 0 bases at J, with 8 bases between the two ends. Germline V gene lookup returns CDR1 MNHNY and CDR2 SVGAGI (reference sequence). The CDR3 DNA follows: TGTGCCAGCAGTTACTCTCCGGACGCGAACACCGGGGAGCTGTTTTTT. Translation gives CASSYSPDANTGELFF.

The chain's CDR3 is CSAHRGRGQPQHF. CDR3 in DNA: TGCAGTGCTCACAGGGGGCGTGGGCAGCCCCAGCATTTT. This chain links TRBV20-1 with TRBJ1-5; TRBD1 matches 9 bases. Germline trimming cut 5 bases from V and 7 bases from J; bases unmatched to any gene: 6. This CDR3 is built from 13 residues. Germline V gene sequence: CDR1 DFQATT, CDR2 SNEGSKA (reference sequence).

This clonotype turned up a few times. Written as DNA, the CDR3 is TGTGCCAGCAGTACTCCCGGGGAGCCCCAGCATTTT. Residues: CASSTPGEPQHF. This chain links TRBV6-6 with TRBJ1-5; no firm D call. The CDR3 loop spans 12 amino acids. Trimming left V 5 bases short and J 8 bases short, with 10 bases between. Germline loops: CDR1 MNHNY, CDR2 SVGAGI (reference sequence).

This clonotype was counted a few times. This chain joins TRBV7-9 and TRBJ2-7; 9 nucleotides line up with TRBD1. This CDR3 comprises 15 residues. The V and J ends lost 6 bases and 1 base, in that order; junction bases with no gene match: 7. Germline loops: CDR1 SEHNR, CDR2 FQNEAQ (reference sequence). The CDR3 spells CASSSWDRASYEQYF. DNA for the CDR3: TGTGCCAGCAGTTCCTGGGACAGGGCGTCCTACGAGCAGTACTTC.

This clonotype was seen a few times. The V gene is TRBV7-3, the J gene TRBJ2-7, with TRBD2 identical over 7 bases. The J segment lost 0 bases and the V segment lost 5 bases, leaving 7 bases of the junction unmatched. The CDR3 extends over 15 amino acids. Germline CDR1 SGHTA, CDR2 FQGTGA. The CDR3 DNA reads as TGTGCCAGCAGCCGAACGGGAGGTACCTCCTACGAGCAGTACTTC. This sequence encodes CASSRTGGTSYEQYF.

This clonotype was detected only a few times. The gene calls are TRBV12-3 or TRBV12-4 and TRBJ2-7; TRBD2 matches 9 bases. The CDR3 spans 17 residues. The J segment lost 2 bases and the V segment lost 3 bases, leaving 11 bases of the junction unmatched. The CDR3 here is CASSFSVLAGVAYEQYF. CDR3 nucleotides: TGTGCCAGCAGTTTCTCCGTCTTAGCGGGAGTAGCCTACGAGCAGTACTTC.

This clonotype was counted ten times or more. The rearrangement uses TRBV29-1 and TRBJ1-1, with 9 bases matching TRBD1. The CDR3 sequence is 14 residues long. V dropped 6 bases and J dropped 1; count of bases not matched to a gene: 6. The germline gives CDR1 SQVTM, CDR2 ANQGSEA. The CDR3 nucleotides read TGCAGCGTCGCTCGGACAGGGGAGAACACTGAAGCTTTCTTT. Amino acid sequence: CSVARTGENTEAFF.

V usage is TRBV7-8 and J usage is TRBJ1-5; unclear D gene. The germline gives CDR1 SGHVS, CDR2 FQNEAQ. V was cut by 8 bases and J by 2 bases, with 13 bases left in between. The CDR3 spans 14 residues. CDR3 sequence reads: CASGRRVGNQPQHF. CDR3 coding DNA: TGTGCCAGCGGGAGACGGGTGGGCAATCAGCCCCAGCATTTT.

In this sample, this clonotype turned up many times. The chain employs TRBV7-9 and TRBJ1-1; D is unresolved. Trimming left V 2 bases short and J 1 base short, with 5 bases between. This CDR3 comprises 13 residues. The germline V gene encodes CDR1 SEHNR and CDR2 FQNEAQ (reference sequence). In nucleotides, the CDR3 is TGTGCCAGCAGCTTAAGCAAGAACACTGAAGCTTTCTTT. It encodes CASSLSKNTEAFF.